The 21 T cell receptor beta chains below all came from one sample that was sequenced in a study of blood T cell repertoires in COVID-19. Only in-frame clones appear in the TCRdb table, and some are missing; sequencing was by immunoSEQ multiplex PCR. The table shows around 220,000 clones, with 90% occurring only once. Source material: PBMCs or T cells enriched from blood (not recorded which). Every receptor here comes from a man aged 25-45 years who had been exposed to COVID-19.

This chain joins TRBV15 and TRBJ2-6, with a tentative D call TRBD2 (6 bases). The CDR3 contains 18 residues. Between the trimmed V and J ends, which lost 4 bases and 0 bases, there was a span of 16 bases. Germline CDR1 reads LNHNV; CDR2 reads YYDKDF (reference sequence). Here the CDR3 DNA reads TGTGCCACCAGCACCCCCGGGAGTTCCTTCTCTGGGGCCAACGTCCTGACTTTC. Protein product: CATSTPGSSFSGANVLTF.

The CDR3: CASSSGTGGYEQYF. The CDR3 DNA is TGTGCCAGCAGTTCCGGGACAGGGGGCTACGAGCAGTACTTC. This chain uses TRBV6-5 with TRBJ2-7, with 11 bases identical to TRBD1. Germline CDR1 is MNHEY and CDR2 is SVGAGI. The trim removed 4 bases at V and 3 bases at J, leaving 2 bases unmatched. The CDR3 covers 14 residues.

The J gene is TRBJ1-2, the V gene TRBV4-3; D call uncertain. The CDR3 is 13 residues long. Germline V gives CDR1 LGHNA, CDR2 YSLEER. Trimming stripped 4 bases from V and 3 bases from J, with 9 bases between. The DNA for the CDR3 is TGCGCCAGCAGCCCCCGCGCGTACTATGGCTACACCTTC. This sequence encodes CASSPRAYYGYTF.

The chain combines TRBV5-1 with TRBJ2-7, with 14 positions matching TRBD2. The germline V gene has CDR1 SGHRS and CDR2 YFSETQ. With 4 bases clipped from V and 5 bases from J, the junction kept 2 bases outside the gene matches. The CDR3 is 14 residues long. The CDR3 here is CASSEGLAGDEQYF. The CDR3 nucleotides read TGCGCCAGCAGCGAGGGACTAGCGGGGGACGAGCAGTACTTC.

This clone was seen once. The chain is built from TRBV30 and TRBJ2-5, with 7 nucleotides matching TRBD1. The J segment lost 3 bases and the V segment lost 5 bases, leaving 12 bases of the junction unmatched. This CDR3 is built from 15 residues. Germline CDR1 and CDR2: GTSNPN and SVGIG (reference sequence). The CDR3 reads CAWLPERQGEETQYF. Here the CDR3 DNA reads TGTGCCTGGCTCCCGGAGAGGCAGGGGGAAGAGACCCAGTACTTC. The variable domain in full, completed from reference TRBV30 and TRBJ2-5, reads SQTIHQWPATLVQPVGSPLSLECTVEGTSNPNLYWYRQAAGRGLQLLFYSVGIGQISSEVPQNLSASRPQDRQFILSSKKLLLSDSGFYLCAWLPERQGEETQYFGPGTRLLVL.

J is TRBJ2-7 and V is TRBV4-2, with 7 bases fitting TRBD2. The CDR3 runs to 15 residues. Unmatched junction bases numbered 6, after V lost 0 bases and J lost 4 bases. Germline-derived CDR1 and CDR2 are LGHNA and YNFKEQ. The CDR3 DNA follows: TGTGCCAGCAGCCAAGATTCGCGGGGGAGGTACGAGCAGTACTTC. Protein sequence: CASSQDSRGRYEQYF.

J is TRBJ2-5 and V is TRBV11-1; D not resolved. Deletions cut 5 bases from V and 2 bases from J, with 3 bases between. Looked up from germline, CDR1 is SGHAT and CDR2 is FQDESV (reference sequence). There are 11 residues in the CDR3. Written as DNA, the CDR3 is TGTGCCAGCAGCCATCAAGAGACCCAGTACTTC. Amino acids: CASSHQETQYF.

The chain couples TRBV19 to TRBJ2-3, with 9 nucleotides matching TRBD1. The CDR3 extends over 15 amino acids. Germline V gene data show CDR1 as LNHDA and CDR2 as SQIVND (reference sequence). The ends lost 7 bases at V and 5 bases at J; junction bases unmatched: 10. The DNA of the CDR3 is TGTGCCAGTAATCTACAGGGGGCTTGGGGAGATACGCAGTATTTT. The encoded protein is CASNLQGAWGDTQYF.

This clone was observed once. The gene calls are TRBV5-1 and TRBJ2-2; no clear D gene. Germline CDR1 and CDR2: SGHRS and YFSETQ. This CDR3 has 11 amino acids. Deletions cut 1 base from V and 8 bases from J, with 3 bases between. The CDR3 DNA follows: TGCGCCAGCAGCTTGTTAGGGGAGCTGTTTTTT. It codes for CASSLLGELFF.

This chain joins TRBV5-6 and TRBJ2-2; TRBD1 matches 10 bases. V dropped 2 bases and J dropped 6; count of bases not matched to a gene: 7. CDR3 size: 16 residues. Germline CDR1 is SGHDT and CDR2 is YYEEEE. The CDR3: CASSLRTGTGAGELFF. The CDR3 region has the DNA TGTGCCAGCAGCTTACGCACCGGGACAGGGGCCGGGGAGCTGTTTTTT. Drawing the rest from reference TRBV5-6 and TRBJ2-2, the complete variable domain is DAGVTQSPTHLIKTRGQQVTLRCSPKSGHDTVSWYQQALGQGPQFIFQYYEEEERQRGNFPDRFSGHQFPNYSSELNVNALLLGDSALYLCASSLRTGTGAGELFFGEGSRLTVL.

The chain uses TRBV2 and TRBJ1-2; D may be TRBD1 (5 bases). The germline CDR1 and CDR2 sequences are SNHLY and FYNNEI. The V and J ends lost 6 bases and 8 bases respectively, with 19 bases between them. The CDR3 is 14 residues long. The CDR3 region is CASRATGEVGGYTF. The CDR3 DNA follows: TGTGCCAGCAGGGCGACGGGGGAGGTCGGAGGCTACACCTTC.

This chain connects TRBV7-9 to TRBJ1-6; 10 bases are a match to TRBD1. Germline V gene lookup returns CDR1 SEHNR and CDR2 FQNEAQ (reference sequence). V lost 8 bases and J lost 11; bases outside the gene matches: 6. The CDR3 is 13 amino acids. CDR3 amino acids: CASSPGQGTPLHF. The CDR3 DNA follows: TGTGCCAGCTCACCGGGACAGGGGACACCCCTCCACTTT.

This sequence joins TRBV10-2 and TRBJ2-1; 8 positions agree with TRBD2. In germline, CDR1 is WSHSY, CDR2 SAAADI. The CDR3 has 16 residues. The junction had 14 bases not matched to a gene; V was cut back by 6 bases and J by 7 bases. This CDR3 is CASSYKGLARANEQFF. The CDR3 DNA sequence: TGCGCCAGCAGCTACAAAGGACTAGCTAGGGCGAATGAGCAGTTCTTC.

The CDR3 sequence is CASSTLPTNEKLFF. CDR3 nucleotides: TGTGCCAGTAGCACTCTACCAACTAATGAAAAACTGTTTTTT. The chain is built from TRBV19 and TRBJ1-4; D is unclear. Trimming took off 6 bases at V and 0 bases at J, with 8 bases between the two ends. The germline gives CDR1 LNHDA, CDR2 SQIVND (reference sequence). This CDR3 comprises 14 residues.

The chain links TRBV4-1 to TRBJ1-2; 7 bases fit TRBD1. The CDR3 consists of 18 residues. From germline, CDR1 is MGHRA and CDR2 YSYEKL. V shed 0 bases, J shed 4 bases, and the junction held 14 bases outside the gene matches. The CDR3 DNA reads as TGCGCCAGCAGCCAAGAAAAGGGGGCCTATGGGGGCGGCTATGGCTACACCTTC. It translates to CASSQEKGAYGGGYGYTF.

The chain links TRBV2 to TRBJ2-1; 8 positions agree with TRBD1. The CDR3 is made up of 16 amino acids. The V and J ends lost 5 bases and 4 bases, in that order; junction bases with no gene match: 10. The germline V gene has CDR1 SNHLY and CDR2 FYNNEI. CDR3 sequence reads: CASSTRQGRAYNEQFF. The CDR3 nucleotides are TGTGCCAGCAGTACCCGACAGGGGCGTGCTTACAATGAGCAGTTCTTC.

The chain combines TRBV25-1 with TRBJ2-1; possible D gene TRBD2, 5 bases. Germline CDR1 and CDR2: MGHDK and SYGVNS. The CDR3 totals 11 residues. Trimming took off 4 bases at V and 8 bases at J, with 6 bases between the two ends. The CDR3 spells CASSGGDEQFF. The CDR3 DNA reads TGTGCCAGCAGTGGGGGAGATGAGCAGTTCTTC.

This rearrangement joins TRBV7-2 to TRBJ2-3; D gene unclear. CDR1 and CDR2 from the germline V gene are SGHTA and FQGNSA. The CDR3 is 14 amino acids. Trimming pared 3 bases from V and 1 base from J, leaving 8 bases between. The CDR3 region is CASSFSRGTDTQYF. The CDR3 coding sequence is TGTGCCAGCAGCTTCTCAAGAGGCACAGATACGCAGTATTTT. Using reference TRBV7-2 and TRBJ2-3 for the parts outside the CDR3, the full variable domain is GAGVSQSPSNKVTEKGKDVELRCDPISGHTALYWYRQSLGQGLEFLIYFQGNSAPDKSGLPSDRFSAERTGGSVSTLTIQRTQQEDSAVYLCASSFSRGTDTQYFGPGTRLTVL.

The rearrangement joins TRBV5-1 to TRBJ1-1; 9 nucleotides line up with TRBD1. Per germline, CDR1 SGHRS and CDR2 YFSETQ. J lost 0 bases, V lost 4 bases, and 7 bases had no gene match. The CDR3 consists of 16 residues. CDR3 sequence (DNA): TGCGCCAGCAGCCACAGGACAGGGGATATGAACACTGAAGCTTTCTTT. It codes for CASSHRTGDMNTEAFF. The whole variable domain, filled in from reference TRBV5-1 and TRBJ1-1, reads KAGVTQTPRYLIKTRGQQVTLSCSPISGHRSVSWYQQTPGQGLQFLFEYFSETQRNKGNFPGRFSGRQFSNSRSEMNVSTLELGDSALYLCASSHRTGDMNTEAFFGQGTRLTVV.

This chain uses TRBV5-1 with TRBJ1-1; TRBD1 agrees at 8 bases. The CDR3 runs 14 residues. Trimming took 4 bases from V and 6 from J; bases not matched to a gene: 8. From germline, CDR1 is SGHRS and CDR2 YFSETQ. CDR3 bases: TGCGCCAGCAGCACCCTCACAGGGGGATCTGAAGCTTTCTTT. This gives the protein CASSTLTGGSEAFF.

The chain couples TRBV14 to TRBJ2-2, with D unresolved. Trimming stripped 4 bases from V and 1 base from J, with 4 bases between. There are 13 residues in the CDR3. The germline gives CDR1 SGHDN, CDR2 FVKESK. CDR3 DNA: TGTGCCAGCAGCCCACAGAACACCGGGGAGCTGTTTTTT. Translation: CASSPQNTGELFF. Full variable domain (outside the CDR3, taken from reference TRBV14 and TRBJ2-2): EAGVTQFPSHSVIEKGQTVTLRCDPISGHDNLYWYRRVMGKEIKFLLHFVKESKQDESGMPNNRFLAERTGGTYSTLKVQPAELEDSGVYFCASSPQNTGELFFGEGSRLTVL.